A selection of T cell receptor beta chains follows, all from one sample in a study of shared clonotypes between healthy human individuals. Produced via immunoSEQ multiplex PCR; TCRdb's table is partial and in-frame only. In the table there are 450,000 or so clones, 60% to 80% of which are singletons. The sequencing input was PBMCs. Receptors originate from a woman between 40 and 50 years old in good health. Some clones in this sample may be carry-over from other donors' samples. The CDR3 runs from the conserved cysteine through the conserved F or W. D genes are given only for firm matches. Not every row has a clone size; where given, it reads once, few, many or a size class.

size | J | D | V | DNA | CDR3
NA | TRBJ1-1 | TRBD1 | TRBV7-6 | TGTGCCAGCAGCTTAGCGGGACAGGAGGGGAACACTGAAGCTTTCTTT | CASSLAGQEGNTEAFF
many | TRBJ2-5 | NA | TRBV9 | TGTGCCAGCAGCGTTTCCCCCGGAATCCAAGAGACCCAGTACTTC | CASSVSPGIQETQYF
many | TRBJ2-1 | TRBD1 | TRBV5-1 | TGCGCCAGCAGCTACGACCCGGGACAGGGCAACAATGAGCAGTTCTTC | CASSYDPGQGNNEQFF
NA | TRBJ2-7 | TRBD2 | TRBV7-6 | TGTGCCAGCAGCCCCACGAGTAGGGGGACTAGCTCCTACGAGCAGTACTTC | CASSPTSRGTSSYEQYF
NA | TRBJ2-5 | TRBD1 | TRBV5-1 | TGCGCCAGCAGCTCCACAGGGGAAGAGACCCAGTACTTC | CASSSTGEETQYF
NA | TRBJ1-2 | NA | TRBV10-3 | TGTGCCATCAGTGAGTCGACAGTTAACTATGGCTACACCTTC | CAISESTVNYGYTF
NA | TRBJ1-5 | NA | TRBV27 | TGTGCCAGCAGTCAAACCCTAACAGGATACAATCAGCCCCAGCATTTT | CASSQTLTGYNQPQHF
few | TRBJ2-7 | NA | TRBV6-1 | TGTGCCAGCAGCTACGGACCTGTGACCCAAAACGAGCAGTACTTC | CASSYGPVTQNEQYF
NA | TRBJ1-4 | TRBD1 | TRBV27 | TGTGCCAGCAGACGACAGGGGGCGAGTAATGAAAAACTGTTTTTT | CASRRQGASNEKLFF
few | TRBJ1-5 | NA | TRBV30 | TGTGCCTGGAATGAAGGAAATCAGCCCCAGCATTTT | CAWNEGNQPQHF
NA | TRBJ1-1 | NA | TRBV27 | TGTGCCAGCAGTTTAGCGGGGCAGCAAAAAGCTTTCTTT | CASSLAGQQKAFF
many | TRBJ1-2 | NA | TRBV30 | TGTGCCTGGGGGGGACGAAGCTATAACTATGGCTACACCTTC | CAWGGRSYNYGYTF
NA | TRBJ2-1 | TRBD1 | TRBV27 | TGTGCCAGCAGTTTCCAGTATCAGTGGACAGGGTTTTCCTACAATGAGCAGTTCTTC | CASSFQYQWTGFSYNEQFF
NA | TRBJ1-2 | NA | TRBV5-6 | TGTGCCAGCAGCTGGGACACGAACTATGGCTACACCTTC | CASSWDTNYGYTF
NA | TRBJ2-3 | TRBD1 | TRBV18 | TGTGCCAGCTCACTCTTCCCGGGACAGGTTGCAGATACGCAGTATTTT | CASSLFPGQVADTQYF